The entry below gives a single TCR beta chain sequence along with its context. This entry is derived from a study of blood T cell repertoires in COVID-19. Across the whole study: PBMCs, B-cell-depleted T cells, or T cells were the source of the cDNA or gDNA that made up the material.

The V gene's germline CDR1 is MNHEY and CDR2 SMNVEV (reference sequence). The CDR3 is 13 amino acids. The V and J ends lost 5 bases and 4 bases respectively, with 11 bases between them. Sequenced by immunoSEQ multiplex PCR; TCRdb stores in-frame clones only, minus some. The data show about 190,000 clones, around four fifths seen once. Specimen: peripheral blood. This TCR was recovered from an older woman with active or convalescent COVID-19. The genes are TRBV27 and TRBJ2-5, with a weak D call TRBD1 (6 bases). The DNA for the CDR3 is TGTGCCAGCAGTAGGGGGAGTCGAGAGACCCAGTACTTC. This gives the protein CASSRGSRETQYF.